This T cell receptor (beta chain) was profiled in a study of T cell responses to AZD1222 COVID-19 vaccine. Study conclusions and caveats: White British people made up most donors, females outnumbered males, and clonal diversity was possibly underestimated. Only six or seven AZD1222 recipients tested seropositive at baseline. Of spike-specific TCRs, nearly half reportedly target regions left unmutated in variants. Receipt of two AZD1222 doses was followed by a rise in Spike-specific TCR breadth and depth.

The table came from immunoSEQ multiplex PCR; TCRdb's copy has only in-frame clones and leaves some out. The sample lists about 130,000 clones; around 90% were seen once. Germline V CDR1 and CDR2: SGHTA, FQGTGA. V lost 2 bases to trimming and J lost 2 bases; unmatched junction nucleotides: 4. The length of the CDR3 is 15 residues. For this clone: Its antigen is currently unknown.

The sample in question was peripheral blood, obtained on day 0 of AZD1222 vaccination. The chain couples TRBV7-3 to TRBJ2-3; 7 nucleotides line up with TRBD2. The sequence derives from an adult in good health. The CDR3 loop reads CASSLLTSPTDTQYF. DNA for the CDR3: TGTGCCAGCAGCTTACTGACTAGCCCCACAGATACGCAGTATTTT.